This TCR beta chain is drawn from a study of blood T cell repertoires in COVID-19. Turning to the study itself: Acute-phase and convalescent COVID-19 samples originated in the United States, Italy and Spain. Nucleic acid was either cDNA or gDNA, and it came from T cells, B-cell-depleted T cells, or PBMCs.

Original analysis: Reference gene primer amplification in the assay estimated nucleated cell counts. Repertoires were generated with immunoSEQ multiplex PCR, while TCRdb's copy carries only in-frame clones and drops some. V and J calls and clone size are as listed in that table; D and trimming were resolved from the DNA. The sample records 150,000 or so clones, roughly 84% being singletons. Enrolment of Seattle patients took place during active infection, and they were followed longitudinally. Trimming took 0 bases from V and 9 from J, leaving 10 bases between them. The germline V gene has CDR1 SGHNT and CDR2 YYREEE (reference sequence). CDR3 length: 14 residues.

Sequenced material: peripheral blood. This clonotype originated in a woman between 55 and 75 years old with COVID-19, enrolled during active disease. V is TRBV5-4 and J is TRBJ1-6; D perhaps matches TRBD1 (5 bases). CDR3 amino acids: CASSLEGVSSPLHF. The CDR3 DNA is TGTGCCAGCAGCTTGGAAGGGGTCAGTTCACCCCTCCACTTT.